One TCR beta chain is described in this entry. Original processing methods: The authors estimated nucleated cell counts from reference gene primer amplification. TCRdb's copy holds only in-frame clones and misses some; the assay was immunoSEQ multiplex PCR. From that table come the V and J calls and clone size; the DNA was used to work out D and trimming. The repertoire consists of 250,000 to 300,000 clones, with 90% to 95% occurring once and the leading ten covering around 2.2%. These data are taken from a study of blood T cell repertoires in COVID-19. Study-level background: The United States, Italy and Spain supplied acute and convalescent COVID-19 samples. PBMCs, B-cell-depleted T cells, or T cells were the source of the cDNA or gDNA that made up the material.

The source of this sequence is a woman younger than 45 with COVID-19, enrolled during active disease. The sequencing sample was made of peripheral blood.

The CDR3 DNA sequence: TGCGCCAGCAGCTCCCTCCGGGACTACCCCTACGAGCAGTACTTC. Protein: CASSSLRDYPYEQYF. This sequence joins TRBV5-1 and TRBJ2-7; 7 nucleotides match TRBD2. The CDR3 totals 15 residues. Germline CDR1 and CDR2: SGHRS and YFSETQ. The junction had 8 bases not matched to a gene; V was cut back by 3 bases and J by 2 bases.